This T cell receptor beta chain was retrieved from a study of blood T cells in healthy people across ages. Notes on the study in general: The CMV status of each donor remained undetermined, and this could have confounded shifts in expanded clonotypes. Long-lived donors had more naive CD4+ cells and higher diversity than aged donors. Roughly linear declines in TCR beta diversity per million T cells occurred with age.

A second PCR of roughly 7 to 11 cycles used a sample-barcoded 5' primer and a J-beta primer mix. TCRdb passed the 5' RACE reads through MiXCR, listing each CDR3 protein once. The sample shows about 1.4 million distinct CDR3 sequences, 59% of them seen only once. Note on this clonotype: Its antigen is undetermined.

Isolation of PBMCs gave at least 6 million cells per sample. The length of the CDR3 is 18 residues. Germline V gene sequence: CDR1 MNHNS, CDR2 SASEGT. Trimming removed 0 bases at V and 6 bases at J, with 21 bases between. The clonotype originates from a man aged 18 to 30 in good health. Input material: blood. The chain uses TRBV6-1 and TRBJ2-1; D tentatively reads TRBD1 or TRBD2 (5 bases each). The CDR3 sequence is CASSEAPGRQTLGNEQFF. The CDR3, as DNA: TGTGCCAGCAGTGAAGCGCCGGGGCGGCAAACCCTAGGCAATGAGCAGTTCTTC.